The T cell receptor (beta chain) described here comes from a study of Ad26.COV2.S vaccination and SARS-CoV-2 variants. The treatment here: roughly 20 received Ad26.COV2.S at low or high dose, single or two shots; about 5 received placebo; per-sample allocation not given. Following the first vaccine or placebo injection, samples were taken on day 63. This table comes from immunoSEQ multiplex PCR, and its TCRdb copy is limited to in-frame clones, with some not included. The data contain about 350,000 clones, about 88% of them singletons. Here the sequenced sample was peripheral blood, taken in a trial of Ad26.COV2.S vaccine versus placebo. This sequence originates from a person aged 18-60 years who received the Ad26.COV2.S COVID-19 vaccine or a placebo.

This CDR3 reads CASSFTGDVSPLHF. In DNA form, the CDR3 reads TGTGCCAGCAGCTTCACAGGGGATGTTTCACCCCTCCACTTT. V gene TRBV7-9 combines with J gene TRBJ1-6, with TRBD1 identical over 7 bases. Germline CDR1 is SEHNR and CDR2 is FQNEAQ (reference sequence). Trimming removed 3 bases from V and 9 bases from J; junction bases left unmatched: 5. The length of the CDR3 is 14 residues.